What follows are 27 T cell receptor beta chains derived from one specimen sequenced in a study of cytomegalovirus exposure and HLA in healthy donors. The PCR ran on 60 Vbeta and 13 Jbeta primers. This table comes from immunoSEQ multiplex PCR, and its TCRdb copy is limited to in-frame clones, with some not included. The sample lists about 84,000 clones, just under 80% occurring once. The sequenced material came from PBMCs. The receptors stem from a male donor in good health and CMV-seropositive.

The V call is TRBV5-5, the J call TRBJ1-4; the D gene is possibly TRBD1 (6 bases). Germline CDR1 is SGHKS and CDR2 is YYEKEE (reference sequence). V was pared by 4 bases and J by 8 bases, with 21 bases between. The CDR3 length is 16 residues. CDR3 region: CASSAGQSPGLEKLFF. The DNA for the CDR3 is TGTGCCAGCAGCGCCGGACAGTCTCCTGGGCTGGAAAAACTGTTTTTT.

This CDR3 reads CALVRPQGRTNYGYTF. CDR3 nucleotide sequence: TGTGCCCTCGTCCGCCCACAGGGGAGGACTAACTATGGCTACACCTTC. V usage is TRBV30 and J usage is TRBJ1-2, with TRBD1 matching 7 bases. Losses at the gene ends were 8 bases for V and 0 bases for J; bases not matched to a gene: 15. The CDR3 is 16 residues long. The germline V gene has CDR1 GTSNPN and CDR2 SVGIG (reference sequence).

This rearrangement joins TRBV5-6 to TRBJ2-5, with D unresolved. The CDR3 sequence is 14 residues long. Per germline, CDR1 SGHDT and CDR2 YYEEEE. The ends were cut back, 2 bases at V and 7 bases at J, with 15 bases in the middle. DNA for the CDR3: TGTGCCAGCAGCTTTGCGGCCCTTGGTCCGACCCAGTACTTC. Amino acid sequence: CASSFAALGPTQYF.

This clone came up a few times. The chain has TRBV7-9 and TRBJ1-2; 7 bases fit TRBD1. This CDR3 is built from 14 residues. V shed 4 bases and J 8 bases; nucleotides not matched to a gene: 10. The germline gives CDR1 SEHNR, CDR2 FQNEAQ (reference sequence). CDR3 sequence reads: CASSSRAQGLGYTF. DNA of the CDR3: TGTGCCAGCAGCTCGAGGGCACAGGGGTTGGGCTACACCTTC. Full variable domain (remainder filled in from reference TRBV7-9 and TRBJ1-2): DTGVSQNPRHKITKRGQNVTFRCDPISEHNRLYWYRQTLGQGPEFLTYFQNEAQLEKSRLLSDRFSAERPKGSFSTLEIQRTEQGDSAMYLCASSSRAQGLGYTFGSGTRLTVV.

The CDR3 spells CASSLLGPSREQYF. The CDR3 DNA sequence: TGCGCCAGCAGCTTGTTGGGCCCTTCACGGGAGCAGTACTTC. The gene calls are TRBV5-1 and TRBJ2-7, with D unclear. Per germline, CDR1 SGHRS and CDR2 YFSETQ. CDR3 length equals 14 residues. Trimming cost V 1 base and J 7 bases, with 15 bases left between them.

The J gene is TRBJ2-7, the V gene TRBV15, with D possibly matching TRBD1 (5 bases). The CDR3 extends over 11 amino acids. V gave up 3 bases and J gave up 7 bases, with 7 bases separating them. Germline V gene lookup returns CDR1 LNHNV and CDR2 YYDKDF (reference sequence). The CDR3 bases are TGTGCCACCAGCAGTGACAGTGAGCAGTACTTC. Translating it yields CATSSDSEQYF. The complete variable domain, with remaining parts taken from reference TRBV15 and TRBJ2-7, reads DAMVIQNPRYQVTQFGKPVTLSCSQTLNHNVMYWYQQKSSQAPKLLFHYYDKDFNNEADTPDNFQSRRPNTSFCFLDIRSPGLGDTAMYLCATSSDSEQYFGPGTRLTVT.

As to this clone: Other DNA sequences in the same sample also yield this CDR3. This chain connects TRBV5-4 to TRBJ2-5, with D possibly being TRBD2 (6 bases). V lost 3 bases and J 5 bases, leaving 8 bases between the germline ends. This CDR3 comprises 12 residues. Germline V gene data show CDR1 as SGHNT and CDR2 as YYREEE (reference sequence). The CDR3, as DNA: TGTGCCAGCAGCTATCGGGGGGAGACCCAGTACTTC. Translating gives CASSYRGETQYF.

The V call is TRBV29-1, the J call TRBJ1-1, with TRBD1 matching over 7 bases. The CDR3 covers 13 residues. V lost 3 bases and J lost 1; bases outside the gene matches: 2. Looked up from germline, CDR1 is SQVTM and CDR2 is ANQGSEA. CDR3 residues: CSVDQGGNTEAFF. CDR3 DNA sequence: TGCAGCGTTGACCAGGGGGGGAACACTGAAGCTTTCTTT.

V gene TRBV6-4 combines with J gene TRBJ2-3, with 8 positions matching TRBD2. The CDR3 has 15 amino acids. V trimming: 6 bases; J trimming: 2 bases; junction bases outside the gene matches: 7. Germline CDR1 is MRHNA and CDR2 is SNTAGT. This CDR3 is CASRRVAGNTDTQYF. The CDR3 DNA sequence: TGTGCCAGCAGGAGGGTAGCGGGGAACACAGATACGCAGTATTTT.

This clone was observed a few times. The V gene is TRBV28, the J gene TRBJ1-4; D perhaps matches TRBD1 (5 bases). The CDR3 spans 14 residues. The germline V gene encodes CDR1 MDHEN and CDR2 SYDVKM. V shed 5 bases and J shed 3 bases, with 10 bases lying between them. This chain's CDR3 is CASSEQGPNEKLFF. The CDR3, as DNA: TGTGCCAGCAGTGAGCAGGGCCCTAATGAAAAACTGTTTTTT.

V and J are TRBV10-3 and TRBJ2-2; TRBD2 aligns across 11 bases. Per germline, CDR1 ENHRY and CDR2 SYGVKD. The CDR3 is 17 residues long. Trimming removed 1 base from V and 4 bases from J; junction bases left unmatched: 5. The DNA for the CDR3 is TGTGCCATCAGTGAGTTCTCCGGGACTAGCGGCACCGGGGAGCTGTTTTTT. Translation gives CAISEFSGTSGTGELFF.

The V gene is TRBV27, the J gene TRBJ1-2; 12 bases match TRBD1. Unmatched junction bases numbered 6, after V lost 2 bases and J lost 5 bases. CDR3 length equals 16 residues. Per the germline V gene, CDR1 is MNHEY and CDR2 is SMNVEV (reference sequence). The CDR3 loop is CASSLAGQGAGYGYTF. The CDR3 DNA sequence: TGTGCCAGCAGTTTAGCGGGACAGGGGGCCGGGTATGGCTACACCTTC.

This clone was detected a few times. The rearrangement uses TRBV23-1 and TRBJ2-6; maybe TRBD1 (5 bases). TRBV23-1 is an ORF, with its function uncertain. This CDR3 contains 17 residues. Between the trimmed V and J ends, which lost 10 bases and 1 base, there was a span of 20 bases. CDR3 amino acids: CATSRAVGRSGANVLTF. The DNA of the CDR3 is TGCGCCACCTCCCGGGCGGTGGGGCGATCTGGGGCCAACGTCCTGACTTTC.

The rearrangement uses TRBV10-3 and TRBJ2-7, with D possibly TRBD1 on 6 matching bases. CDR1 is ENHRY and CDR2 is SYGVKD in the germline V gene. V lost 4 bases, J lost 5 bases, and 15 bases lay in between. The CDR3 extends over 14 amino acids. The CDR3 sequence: CAISVHRDRNEQYF. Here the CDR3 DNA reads TGTGCCATCAGTGTTCACAGGGATCGGAACGAGCAGTACTTC.

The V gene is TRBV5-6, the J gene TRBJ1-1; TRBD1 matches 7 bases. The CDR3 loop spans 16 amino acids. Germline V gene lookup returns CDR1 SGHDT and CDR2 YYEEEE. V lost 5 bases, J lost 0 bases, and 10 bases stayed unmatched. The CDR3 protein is CASSLLAGGLNTEAFF. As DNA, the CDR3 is TGTGCCAGCAGTCTCTTAGCAGGGGGGTTGAACACTGAAGCTTTCTTT.

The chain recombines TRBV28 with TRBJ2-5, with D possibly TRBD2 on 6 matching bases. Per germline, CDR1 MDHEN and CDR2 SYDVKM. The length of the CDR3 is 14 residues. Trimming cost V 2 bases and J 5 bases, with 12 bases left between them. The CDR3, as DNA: TGTGCCAGCAGTTTAACTAGCCCCAGGGAGACCCAGTACTTC. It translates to CASSLTSPRETQYF.

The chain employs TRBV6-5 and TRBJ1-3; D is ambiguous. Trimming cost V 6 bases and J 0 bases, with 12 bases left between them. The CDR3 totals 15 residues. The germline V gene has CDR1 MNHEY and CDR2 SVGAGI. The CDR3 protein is CASRADGVSGNTIYF. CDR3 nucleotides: TGTGCCAGCAGGGCAGACGGGGTCTCTGGAAACACCATATATTTT.

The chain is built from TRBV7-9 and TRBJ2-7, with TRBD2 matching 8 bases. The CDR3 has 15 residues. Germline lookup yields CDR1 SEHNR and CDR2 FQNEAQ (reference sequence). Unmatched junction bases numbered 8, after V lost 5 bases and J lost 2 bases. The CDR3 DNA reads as TGTGCCAGCAGCCCACGGACTAGCACAGCCTACGAGCAGTACTTC. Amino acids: CASSPRTSTAYEQYF.

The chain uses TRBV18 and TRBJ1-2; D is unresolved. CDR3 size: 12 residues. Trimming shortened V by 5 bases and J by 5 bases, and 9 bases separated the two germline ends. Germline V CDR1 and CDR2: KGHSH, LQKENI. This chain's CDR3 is CASSREPYGYTF. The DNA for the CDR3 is TGTGCCAGCTCAAGGGAGCCTTATGGCTACACCTTC. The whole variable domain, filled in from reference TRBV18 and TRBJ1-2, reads NAGVMQNPRHLVRRRGQEARLRCSPMKGHSHVYWYRQLPEEGLKFMVYLQKENIIDESGMPKERFSAEFPKEGPSILRIQQVVRGDSAAYFCASSREPYGYTFGSGTRLTVV.

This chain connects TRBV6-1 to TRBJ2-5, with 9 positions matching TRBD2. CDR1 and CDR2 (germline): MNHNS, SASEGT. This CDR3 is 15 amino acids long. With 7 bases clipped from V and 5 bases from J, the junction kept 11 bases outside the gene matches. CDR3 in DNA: TGTGCCAGCATCACCGCGGGAGGGCCGGGGGAGACCCAGTACTTC. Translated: CASITAGGPGETQYF.

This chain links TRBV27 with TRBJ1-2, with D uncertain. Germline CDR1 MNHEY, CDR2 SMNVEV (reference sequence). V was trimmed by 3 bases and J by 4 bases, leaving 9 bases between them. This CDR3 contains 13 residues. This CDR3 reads CASSLSATYGYTF. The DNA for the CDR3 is TGTGCCAGCAGTTTGTCAGCGACCTATGGCTACACCTTC.

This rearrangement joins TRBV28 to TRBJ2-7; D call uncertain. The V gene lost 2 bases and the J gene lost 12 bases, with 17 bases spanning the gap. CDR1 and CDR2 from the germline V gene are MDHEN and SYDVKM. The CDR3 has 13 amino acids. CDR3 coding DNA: TGTGCCAGCAGTTTAGGGCAGCCCCCCATCCTGTACTTC. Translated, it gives CASSLGQPPILYF.

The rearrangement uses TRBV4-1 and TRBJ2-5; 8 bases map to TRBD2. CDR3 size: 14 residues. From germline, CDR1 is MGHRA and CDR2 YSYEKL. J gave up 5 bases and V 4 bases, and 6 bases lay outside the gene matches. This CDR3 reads CASSLGLGRETQYF. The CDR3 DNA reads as TGCGCCAGCAGCCTGGGACTAGGGAGGGAGACCCAGTACTTC.

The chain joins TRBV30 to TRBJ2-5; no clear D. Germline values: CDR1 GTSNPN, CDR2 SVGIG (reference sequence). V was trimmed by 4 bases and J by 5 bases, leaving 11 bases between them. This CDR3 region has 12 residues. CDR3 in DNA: TGTGCCTGGAACCGTATACGGGAGACCCAGTACTTC. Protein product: CAWNRIRETQYF.

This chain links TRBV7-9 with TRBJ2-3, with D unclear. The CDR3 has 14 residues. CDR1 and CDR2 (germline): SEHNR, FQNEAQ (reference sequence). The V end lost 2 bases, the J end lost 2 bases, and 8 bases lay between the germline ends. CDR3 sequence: CASSLWRSTDTQYF. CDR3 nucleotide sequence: TGTGCCAGCAGCTTATGGCGGTCCACAGATACGCAGTATTTT.

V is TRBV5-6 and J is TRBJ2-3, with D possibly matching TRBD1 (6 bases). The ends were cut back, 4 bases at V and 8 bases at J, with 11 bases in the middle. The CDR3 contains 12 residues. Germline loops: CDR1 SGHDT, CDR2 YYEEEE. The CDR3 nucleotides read TGTGCCAGCAGCGTAACAGGGAGTACGCAGTATTTT. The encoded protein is CASSVTGSTQYF.

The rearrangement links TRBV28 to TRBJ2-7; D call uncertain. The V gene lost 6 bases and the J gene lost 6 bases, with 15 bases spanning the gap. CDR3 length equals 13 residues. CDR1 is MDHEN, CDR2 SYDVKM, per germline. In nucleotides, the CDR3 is TGTGCCAGCAGCCCAGGCGTGCTTGGCGAGCAGTACTTC. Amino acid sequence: CASSPGVLGEQYF.